One and the same sample provided the 26 T cell receptor beta chains below, sequenced in a study of blood T cell repertoires in COVID-19 (dated by TCRdb to 2020 to 2021). The library was obtained by the immunoSEQ multiplex PCR assay. Sourced from immuneACCESS, this table was stored by TCRdb with only in-frame sequences that have V and J called. A share of the clones is absent; for the studies checked, an unresolved V gene accounts for under half, and the remainder has no known explanation. The sample includes a few hundred thousand clones, with approximately 88% observed a single time. 9.5% to 13% of the sample rests with the top ten. The sequenced material came from peripheral blood. The receptors originated from an older woman with COVID-19, enrolled during active disease.

The chain couples TRBV30 to TRBJ2-7; 11 nucleotides line up with TRBD2. There are 14 residues in the CDR3. The germline V gene has CDR1 GTSNPN and CDR2 SVGIG (reference sequence). Unmatched junction bases numbered 6, after V lost 7 bases and J lost 1 base. The CDR3 coding sequence is TGTGCCTCCGGGACTAGCGGTGCTTCCTACGAGCAGTACTTC. It encodes CASGTSGASYEQYF.

This rearrangement joins TRBV28 to TRBJ2-7, with 7 nucleotides matching TRBD1. With 3 bases clipped from V and 1 base from J, the junction kept 18 bases outside the gene matches. This CDR3 is built from 19 residues. Looked up from germline, CDR1 is MDHEN and CDR2 is SYDVKM. CDR3 in DNA: TGTGCCAGCAGTTTCCAGCTTATACTCCGGGACAGTCTATCCTACGAGCAGTACTTC. Protein product: CASSFQLILRDSLSYEQYF. The full variable domain, in which reference TRBV28 and TRBJ2-7 provide the parts outside the CDR3, is DVKVTQSSRYLVKRTGEKVFLECVQDMDHENMFWYRQDPGLGLRLIYFSYDVKMKEKGDIPEGYSVSREKKERFSLILESASTNQTSMYLCASSFQLILRDSLSYEQYFGPGTRLTVT.

J is TRBJ2-7 and V is TRBV18, with 10 bases that match TRBD1. With 3 bases clipped from V and 5 bases from J, the junction kept 4 bases outside the gene matches. Germline V gene data show CDR1 as KGHSH and CDR2 as LQKENI. This CDR3 has 14 amino acids. In nucleotides, the CDR3 is TGTGCCAGCTCACCGGGACAGGGGCGCGACGAGCAGTACTTC. The encoded protein is CASSPGQGRDEQYF.

This chain links TRBV28 with TRBJ1-2; maybe TRBD1 (6 bases). This CDR3 spans 15 amino acids. Looked up from germline, CDR1 is MDHEN and CDR2 is SYDVKM. Trimming took off 3 bases at V and 0 bases at J, with 11 bases between the two ends. For the CDR3, the DNA is TGTGCCAGCAGTTTTTTGGACAGAACTAACTATGGCTACACCTTC. It is translated as CASSFLDRTNYGYTF.

The rearrangement links TRBV30 to TRBJ2-7; possible D gene TRBD2, 6 bases. The CDR3 is 14 residues long. The V end lost 5 bases, the J end lost 0 bases, and 14 bases lay between the germline ends. Germline CDR1 GTSNPN, CDR2 SVGIG (reference sequence). DNA for the CDR3: TGTGCCTGGTCTCCTGGGGGGAGCTCCTACGAGCAGTACTTC. This encodes CAWSPGGSSYEQYF. Filled out from reference TRBV30 and TRBJ2-7, the complete variable domain reads SQTIHQWPATLVQPVGSPLSLECTVEGTSNPNLYWYRQAAGRGLQLLFYSVGIGQISSEVPQNLSASRPQDRQFILSSKKLLLSDSGFYLCAWSPGGSSYEQYFGPGTRLTVT.

This chain connects TRBV6-2 or TRBV6-3 to TRBJ1-5, with no clear D. The ends were cut back, 6 bases at V and 7 bases at J, with 13 bases in the middle. Per the germline V gene, CDR1 is MNHEY and CDR2 is SVGEGT. The CDR3 loop spans 13 amino acids. The CDR3 region has the DNA TGTGCCAGCAGCGACGGAGTCCACCAGCCCCAGCATTTT. Amino acid sequence: CASSDGVHQPQHF.

The chain is built from TRBV10-3 and TRBJ1-1; D uncertain. CDR1 and CDR2 (germline): ENHRY, SYGVKD. Trimming shortened V by 7 bases and J by 0 bases, and 9 bases separated the two germline ends. This CDR3 region has 13 residues. CDR3 sequence (DNA): TGTGCCATCAACCCGGGTTTGAACACTGAAGCTTTCTTT. It yields the protein CAINPGLNTEAFF.

The chain couples TRBV3-1 (or the pseudogene TRBV3-2) to TRBJ2-1; 8 bases line up with TRBD2. The CDR3 has 17 residues. Germline V gene data show CDR1 as LGHDT and CDR2 as YNNKEL (reference sequence). The V segment lost 0 bases and the J segment 2 bases; nucleotides outside the gene matches: 6. The CDR3 reads CASSQDMTGGPYNEQFF. In DNA form, the CDR3 reads TGTGCCAGCAGCCAAGATATGACGGGAGGGCCCTACAATGAGCAGTTCTTC.

The V gene is TRBV6-5, the J gene TRBJ2-7, with 7 bases that match TRBD2. The CDR3 sequence is 12 residues long. With 6 bases clipped from V and 6 bases from J, the junction kept 5 bases outside the gene matches. Germline V gives CDR1 MNHEY, CDR2 SVGAGI. The CDR3 loop reads CASRTSIGEQYF. The CDR3 DNA follows: TGTGCCAGCAGGACTAGCATAGGCGAGCAGTACTTC.

CDR3 coding DNA: TGTGCCACCAGCAAACTAGCGCTCGGTGAGCAGTTCTTC. Protein product: CATSKLALGEQFF. V and J are TRBV15 and TRBJ2-1; 7 bases fit TRBD2. Trimming removed 4 bases from V and 9 bases from J; junction bases left unmatched: 6. CDR1 and CDR2 (germline): LNHNV, YYDKDF (reference sequence). The CDR3 has 13 amino acids.

This chain uses TRBV14 with TRBJ1-3; D remains unclear. Germline assignment: CDR1 SGHDN and CDR2 FVKESK. Between the trimmed V and J ends, which lost 2 bases and 0 bases, there was a span of 8 bases. This CDR3 is 15 amino acids long. CDR3 DNA sequence: TGTGCCAGCAGCCAACGATACACCTCTGGAAACACCATATATTTT. Its translation: CASSQRYTSGNTIYF.

DNA of the CDR3: TGTGCCAGCAGTCTAGACCCTACAGGGGGCGCAACCAATGGCTACACCTTC. It specifies CASSLDPTGGATNGYTF. The V and J genes are TRBV7-2 and TRBJ1-2; 9 positions agree with TRBD1. V lost 6 bases and J lost 6; bases outside the gene matches: 17. The CDR3 totals 17 residues. Per the germline V gene, CDR1 is SGHTA and CDR2 is FQGNSA.

CDR3 amino acids: CASSLHGGRTDTQYF. For the CDR3, the DNA is TGTGCCAGCAGTCTCCACGGGGGGCGCACAGATACGCAGTATTTT. The J gene is TRBJ2-3, the V gene TRBV6-5; TRBD2 might be the D (7 bases). This CDR3 contains 15 residues. The V gene lost 5 bases and the J gene lost 1 base, with 13 bases spanning the gap. CDR1 is MNHEY and CDR2 is SVGAGI in the germline V gene.

The chain couples TRBV24-1 to TRBJ2-1; 13 bases are a match to TRBD2. The V gene end was trimmed by 4 bases and the J gene end by 13 bases; junction bases not matched to a gene: 9. CDR3 length equals 15 residues. Germline V gene sequence: CDR1 KGHDR, CDR2 SFDVKD. CDR3 nucleotides: TGTGCCACCAGTGACCCGGGACTAGCGGGATTGACACAGTTCTTC. This sequence encodes CATSDPGLAGLTQFF.

The chain has TRBV20-1 and TRBJ1-1; D gene unclear. Germline CDR1 and CDR2: DFQATT and SNEGSKA (reference sequence). This CDR3 comprises 11 residues. V was clipped by 3 bases and J by 4 bases, with 6 bases between them. Here the CDR3 reads CSASASTEAFF. CDR3 DNA: TGCAGTGCTAGTGCGTCCACTGAAGCTTTCTTT.

The rearrangement uses TRBV7-9 and TRBJ2-2, with D tentatively TRBD2 (6 bases). The germline V gene encodes CDR1 SEHNR and CDR2 FQNEAQ (reference sequence). Between the trimmed V and J ends, which lost 3 bases and 4 bases, there was a span of 12 bases. The CDR3 covers 15 residues. CDR3 in DNA: TGTGCCAGCAGCTTCGGGGGATTTGCCACCGGGGAGCTGTTTTTT. This translates into CASSFGGFATGELFF. The complete variable domain, with remaining parts taken from reference TRBV7-9 and TRBJ2-2, reads DTGVSQNPRHKITKRGQNVTFRCDPISEHNRLYWYRQTLGQGPEFLTYFQNEAQLEKSRLLSDRFSAERPKGSFSTLEIQRTEQGDSAMYLCASSFGGFATGELFFGEGSRLTVL.

The chain has TRBV7-9 and TRBJ1-1; 8 positions agree with TRBD1. Per the germline V gene, CDR1 is SEHNR and CDR2 is FQNEAQ (reference sequence). CDR3 size: 15 residues. With 1 base clipped from V and 3 bases from J, the junction kept 4 bases outside the gene matches. The CDR3 protein is CASSLGTGGDTEAFF. In DNA, the CDR3 is TGTGCCAGCAGCTTAGGTACAGGGGGGGACACTGAAGCTTTCTTT.

The rearrangement links TRBV10-3 to TRBJ1-2; D is undetermined. CDR1 is ENHRY and CDR2 is SYGVKD in the germline V gene. This CDR3 comprises 13 residues. Trimming shortened V by 11 bases and J by 4 bases, and 17 bases separated the two germline ends. DNA of the CDR3: TGTGCCTCCAACGCGCGGGAGTCCTATGGCTACACCTTC. This gives the protein CASNARESYGYTF.

The genes are TRBV5-1 and TRBJ2-5; 11 bases line up with TRBD2. CDR3 length: 16 amino acids. Trimming at V came to 4 bases and at J to 4 bases, leaving 9 bases not matched to a gene. CDR1 and CDR2 (germline): SGHRS, YFSETQ. CDR3 bases: TGCGCCAGCAGCGCATTAGCGGGAGGGTATGGAGAGACCCAGTACTTC. Translated, it gives CASSALAGGYGETQYF. The full variable domain, rest sourced from reference TRBV5-1 and TRBJ2-5, is KAGVTQTPRYLIKTRGQQVTLSCSPISGHRSVSWYQQTPGQGLQFLFEYFSETQRNKGNFPGRFSGRQFSNSRSEMNVSTLELGDSALYLCASSALAGGYGETQYFGPGTRLLVL.

The rearrangement joins TRBV7-3 to TRBJ2-1, with D possibly TRBD2 on 6 matching bases. V dropped 2 bases and J dropped 7 bases, with 18 bases sitting between them. The germline V gene encodes CDR1 SGHTA and CDR2 FQGTGA. The CDR3 contains 16 residues. This chain's CDR3 is CASSLVGMRGSNEQFF. CDR3 sequence (DNA): TGTGCCAGCAGCTTAGTGGGTATGCGGGGATCGAATGAGCAGTTCTTC.

The rearrangement links TRBV11-2 to TRBJ2-1, with no clear D. The V end was cut by 4 bases, the J end by 7 bases, with 8 bases between. The CDR3 covers 12 residues. Looked up from germline, CDR1 is SGHAT and CDR2 is FQNNGV. CDR3 DNA sequence: TGTGCCAGCAGCTCCGGCGGTAATGAGCAGTTCTTC. Its protein product is CASSSGGNEQFF.

The gene calls are TRBV28 and TRBJ2-5; 7 positions agree with TRBD2. V shed 2 bases and J 1 base; nucleotides not matched to a gene: 4. This CDR3 has 15 amino acids. The germline V gene has CDR1 MDHEN and CDR2 SYDVKM. The CDR3 reads CASSLREGPQETQYF. CDR3 nucleotide sequence: TGTGCCAGCAGTTTAAGGGAGGGACCCCAAGAGACCCAGTACTTC. Together with reference TRBV28 and TRBJ2-5, the CDR3 gives the full variable domain: DVKVTQSSRYLVKRTGEKVFLECVQDMDHENMFWYRQDPGLGLRLIYFSYDVKMKEKGDIPEGYSVSREKKERFSLILESASTNQTSMYLCASSLREGPQETQYFGPGTRLLVL.

Details on this clone: Germline is not matched at one junction end, which may reflect a read error. V and J are TRBV5-4 and TRBJ2-5, with a weak D call TRBD1 (5 bases). The CDR3 length is 15 residues. Germline-derived CDR1 and CDR2 are SGHNT and YYREEE (reference sequence). CDR3 residues: CASSLAGSRRETQYF. The CDR3 coding sequence is TGTGCCAGCAGTTTGGCAGGGTCCCGCCGGGAGACCCAGTACTTC.

CDR3 amino acids: CASSQDTGMGNQQYF. CDR3 bases: TGTGCCAGCAGTCAAGACACAGGGATGGGGAACCAGCAGTACTTC. The V call is TRBV7-8, the J call TRBJ2-7; tentatively, D is TRBD1 (6 bases). Between the trimmed V and J ends, which lost 6 bases and 8 bases, there was a span of 23 bases. This CDR3 has 15 amino acids. From germline, CDR1 is SGHVS and CDR2 FQNEAQ.

The V and J genes are TRBV28 and TRBJ2-7; D is undetermined. Germline assignment: CDR1 MDHEN and CDR2 SYDVKM. V was shortened by 5 bases and J by 5 bases, with 16 bases between the two germline ends. This CDR3 spans 14 amino acids. The CDR3 DNA is TGTGCCAGCAGTCCCCTAGGCCCCCTCCACGAGCAGTACTTC. Its translation is CASSPLGPLHEQYF.

The genes are TRBV2 and TRBJ2-2; D call uncertain. The CDR3 loop spans 14 amino acids. The germline V and J ends were trimmed by 1 base and 3 bases, with 6 bases remaining between them. Germline-derived CDR1 and CDR2 are SNHLY and FYNNEI. This chain's CDR3 is CASSEDYYTGELFF. CDR3 in DNA: TGTGCCAGCAGTGAAGACTACTACACCGGGGAGCTGTTTTTT.